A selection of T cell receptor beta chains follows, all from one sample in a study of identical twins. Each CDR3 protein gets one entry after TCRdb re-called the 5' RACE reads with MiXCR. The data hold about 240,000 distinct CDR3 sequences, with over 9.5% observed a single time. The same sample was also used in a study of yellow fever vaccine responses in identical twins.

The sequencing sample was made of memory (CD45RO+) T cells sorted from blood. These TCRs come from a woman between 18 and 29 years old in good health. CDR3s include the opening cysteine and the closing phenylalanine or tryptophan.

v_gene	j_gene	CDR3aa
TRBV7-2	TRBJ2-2	CASSVGLAKNTGELFF
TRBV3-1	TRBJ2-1	CASRKEGINNEQFF
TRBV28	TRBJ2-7	CASGQGSYEQYF
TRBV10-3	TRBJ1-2	CAIRPGGGSDYGYTF
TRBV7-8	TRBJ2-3	CASSVRQGATFTDTQYF
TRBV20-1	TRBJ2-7	CSASLQLAASYEQYF
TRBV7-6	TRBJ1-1	CASSGGRGQGFNTEAFF
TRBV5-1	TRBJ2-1	CASSWRPAEQFF
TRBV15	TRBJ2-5	CATSRDGGGAIGETQYF
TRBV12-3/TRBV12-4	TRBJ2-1	CASSFRGGASNEQFF
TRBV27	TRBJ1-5	CASSPGPSKIYSNQPQHF
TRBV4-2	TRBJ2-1	CASSQEGRGYNDGQFF
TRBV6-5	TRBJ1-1	CASSYGGQVNTEAFF
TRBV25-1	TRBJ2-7	CASSEYDRTYEQYF
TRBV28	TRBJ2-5	CASSLTARGETQYF
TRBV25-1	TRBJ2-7	CASSYRSGGVYEQYF
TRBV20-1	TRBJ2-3	CSALRLTPPSTDTQYF
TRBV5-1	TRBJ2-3	CASSLSGGGTTQYF
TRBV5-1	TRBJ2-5	CASSLVSRVGETQYF
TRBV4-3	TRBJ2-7	CASSQESSGNNYEQYF
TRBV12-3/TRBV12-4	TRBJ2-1	CASRAKGQGDFF
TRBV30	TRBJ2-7	CAWGASYEQYF
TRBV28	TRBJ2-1	CASSSLFGSVSSYNEQFF
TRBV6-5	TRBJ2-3	CASSDSVLASDTQYF
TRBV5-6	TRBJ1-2	CASSTDRSYGYTF
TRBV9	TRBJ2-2	CASSVSGTSGGWNTGELFF
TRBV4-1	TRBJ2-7	CASSLRTLAGHGYEQYF
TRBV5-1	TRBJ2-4	CASSLQTSGAGDIQYF
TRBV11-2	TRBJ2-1	CASSSGTTIYNEQFF
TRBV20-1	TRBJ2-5	CSARGSTSTETQYF
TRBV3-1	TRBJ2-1	CASSQANHEQFF
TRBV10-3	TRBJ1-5	CAISPDSNQPQHF
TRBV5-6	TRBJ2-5	CASSNRGKVQGETQYF
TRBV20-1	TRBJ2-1	CSASLPNNEQFF
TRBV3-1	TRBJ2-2	CASSQERGGFTGELFF
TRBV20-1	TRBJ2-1	CSARGAAGGRDNEQFF
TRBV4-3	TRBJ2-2	CASSRFWASGRGRDTGELFF
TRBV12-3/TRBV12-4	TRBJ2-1	CASSQGQGALNEQFF
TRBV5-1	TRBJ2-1	CASSLVQGGSNEQFF
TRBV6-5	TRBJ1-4	CASSYSSNEKLFF
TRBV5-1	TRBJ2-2	CASSFEGTGNTGELFF
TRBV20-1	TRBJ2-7	CSATQGWSGFAYEQYF
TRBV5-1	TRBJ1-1	CASSLDGGPNTEAFF
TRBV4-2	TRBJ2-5	CASSPTTSGQETQYF
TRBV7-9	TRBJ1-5	CASSPTKDQPQHF
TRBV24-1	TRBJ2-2	CATGISNTGELFF
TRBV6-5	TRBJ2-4	CASSYGPKNIQYF
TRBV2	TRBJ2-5	CASAKTGMNEETQYF
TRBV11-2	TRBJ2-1	CASSLGILAGGDEQFF
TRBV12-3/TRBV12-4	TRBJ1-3	CASQVDGLSGNTIYF
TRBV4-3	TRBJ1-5	CASSQERGTLRNQPQHF
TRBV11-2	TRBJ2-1	CASSLVSSVSYNEQFF
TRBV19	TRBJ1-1	CASSPGGLGGTEAFF
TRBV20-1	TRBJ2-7	CSASGTSGRADEQYF